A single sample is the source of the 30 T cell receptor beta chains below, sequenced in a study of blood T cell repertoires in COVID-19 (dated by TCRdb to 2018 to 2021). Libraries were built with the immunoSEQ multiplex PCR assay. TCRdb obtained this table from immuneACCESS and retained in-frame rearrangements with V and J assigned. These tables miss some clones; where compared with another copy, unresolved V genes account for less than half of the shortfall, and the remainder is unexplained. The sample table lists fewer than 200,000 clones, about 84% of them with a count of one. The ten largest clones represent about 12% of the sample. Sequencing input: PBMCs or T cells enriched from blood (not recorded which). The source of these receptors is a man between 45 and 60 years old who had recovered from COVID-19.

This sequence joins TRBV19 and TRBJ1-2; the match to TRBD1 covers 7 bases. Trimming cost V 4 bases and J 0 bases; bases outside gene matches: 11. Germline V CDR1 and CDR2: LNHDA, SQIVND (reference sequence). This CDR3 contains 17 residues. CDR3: CASSTRTGQASNYGYTF. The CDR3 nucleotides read TGTGCCAGTAGTACCCGGACAGGACAGGCCTCTAACTATGGCTACACCTTC.

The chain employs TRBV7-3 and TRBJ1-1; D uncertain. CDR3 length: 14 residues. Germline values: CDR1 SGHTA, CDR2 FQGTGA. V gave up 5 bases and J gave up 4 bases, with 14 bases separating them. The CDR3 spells CASSPLYSGTEAFF. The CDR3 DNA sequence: TGTGCCAGCAGCCCTTTATACTCGGGCACTGAAGCTTTCTTT.

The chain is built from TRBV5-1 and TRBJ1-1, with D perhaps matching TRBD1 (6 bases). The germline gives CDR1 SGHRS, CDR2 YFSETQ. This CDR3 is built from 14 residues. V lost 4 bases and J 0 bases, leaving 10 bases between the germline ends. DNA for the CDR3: TGCGCCAGCAGCGGGACAAACGTGAACACTGAAGCTTTCTTT. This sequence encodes CASSGTNVNTEAFF.

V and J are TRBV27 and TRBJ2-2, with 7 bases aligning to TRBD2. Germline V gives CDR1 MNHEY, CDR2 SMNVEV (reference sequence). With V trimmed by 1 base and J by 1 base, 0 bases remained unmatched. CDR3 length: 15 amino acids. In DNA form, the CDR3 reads TGTGCCAGCAGTTTATGGGGGGGGAACACCGGGGAGCTGTTTTTT. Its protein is CASSLWGGNTGELFF.

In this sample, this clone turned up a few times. CDR3 bases: TGTGCCAGCAGCCGGACAGGGGGTGGCAATGAGCAGTTCTTC. Translated, it gives CASSRTGGGNEQFF. V is TRBV6-2 or TRBV6-3 and J is TRBJ2-1, with 10 bases lining up with TRBD1. CDR1 is MNHEY, CDR2 SVGEGT, per germline. CDR3 length equals 14 residues. V gave up 6 bases and J gave up 6 bases; unmatched junction bases: 5.

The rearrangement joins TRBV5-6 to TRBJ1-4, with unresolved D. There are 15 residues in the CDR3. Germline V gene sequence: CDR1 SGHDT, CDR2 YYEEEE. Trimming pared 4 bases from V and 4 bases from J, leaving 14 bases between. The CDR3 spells CASSRGPGNNEKLFF. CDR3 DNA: TGTGCCAGCAGCAGAGGTCCGGGGAATAATGAAAAACTGTTTTTT.

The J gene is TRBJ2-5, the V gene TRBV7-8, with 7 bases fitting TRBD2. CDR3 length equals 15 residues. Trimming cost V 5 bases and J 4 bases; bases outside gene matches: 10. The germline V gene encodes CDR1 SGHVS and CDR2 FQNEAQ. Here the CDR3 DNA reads TGTGCCAGCAGCCCCAGGGAGGGAGGAGGAGAGACCCAGTACTTC. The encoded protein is CASSPREGGGETQYF. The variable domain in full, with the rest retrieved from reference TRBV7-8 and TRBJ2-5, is GAGVSQSPRYKVAKRGQDVALRCDPISGHVSLFWYQQALGQGPEFLTYFQNEAQLDKSGLPSDRFFAERPEGSVSTLKIQRTQQEDSAVYLCASSPREGGGETQYFGPGTRLLVL.

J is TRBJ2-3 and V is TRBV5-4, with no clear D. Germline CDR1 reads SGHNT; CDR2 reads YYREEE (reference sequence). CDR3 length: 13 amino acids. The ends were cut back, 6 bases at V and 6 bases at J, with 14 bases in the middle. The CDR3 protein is CASTSRTADTQYF. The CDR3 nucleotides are TGTGCCAGCACCTCACGAACCGCGGATACGCAGTATTTT.

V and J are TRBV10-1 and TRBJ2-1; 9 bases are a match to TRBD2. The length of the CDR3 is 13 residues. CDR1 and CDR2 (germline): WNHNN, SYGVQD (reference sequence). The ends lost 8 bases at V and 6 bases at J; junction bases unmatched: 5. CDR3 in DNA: TGCGCCAGCGGTCTAGCGGGGAGCAATGAGCAGTTCTTC. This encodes CASGLAGSNEQFF.

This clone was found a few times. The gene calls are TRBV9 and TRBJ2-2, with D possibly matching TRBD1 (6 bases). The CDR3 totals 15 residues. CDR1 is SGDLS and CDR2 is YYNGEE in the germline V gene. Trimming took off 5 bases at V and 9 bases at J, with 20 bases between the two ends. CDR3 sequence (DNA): TGTGCCAGCAGTGAGGGGGACAACCGTCGACGGGAGCTGTTTTTT. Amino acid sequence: CASSEGDNRRRELFF.

CDR3 sequence (DNA): TGCGCCAGCAGCCAAGTAGCTGGTAGCGGGGGGGATACAGATACGCAGTATTTT. It encodes CASSQVAGSGGDTDTQYF. The V gene is TRBV4-1, the J gene TRBJ2-3; 11 bases are a match to TRBD2. The CDR3 runs to 18 residues. Germline CDR1 is MGHRA and CDR2 is YSYEKL. With V trimmed by 1 base and J by 3 bases, 9 bases remained unmatched.

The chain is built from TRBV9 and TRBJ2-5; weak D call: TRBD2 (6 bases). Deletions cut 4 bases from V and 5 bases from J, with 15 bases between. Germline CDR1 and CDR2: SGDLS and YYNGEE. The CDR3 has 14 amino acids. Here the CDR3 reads CASSRGTLAETQYF. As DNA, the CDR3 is TGTGCCAGCAGCCGCGGGACGTTGGCTGAGACCCAGTACTTC.

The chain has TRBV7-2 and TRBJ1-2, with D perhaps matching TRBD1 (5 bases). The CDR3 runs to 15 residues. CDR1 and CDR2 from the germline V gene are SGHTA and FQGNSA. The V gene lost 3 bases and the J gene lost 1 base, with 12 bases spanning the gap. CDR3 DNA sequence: TGTGCCAGCAGCTTGGCCCCAGGGTATAACTATGGCTACACCTTC. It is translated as CASSLAPGYNYGYTF. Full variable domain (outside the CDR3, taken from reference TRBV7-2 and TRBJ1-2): GAGVSQSPSNKVTEKGKDVELRCDPISGHTALYWYRQSLGQGLEFLIYFQGNSAPDKSGLPSDRFSAERTGGSVSTLTIQRTQQEDSAVYLCASSLAPGYNYGYTFGSGTRLTVV.

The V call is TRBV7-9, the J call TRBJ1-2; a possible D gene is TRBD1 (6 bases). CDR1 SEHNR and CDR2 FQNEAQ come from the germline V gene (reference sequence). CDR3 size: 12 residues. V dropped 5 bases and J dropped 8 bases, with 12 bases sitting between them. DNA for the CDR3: TGTGCCAGCAGCGGGGGACACCCAGGCTACACCTTC. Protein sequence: CASSGGHPGYTF.

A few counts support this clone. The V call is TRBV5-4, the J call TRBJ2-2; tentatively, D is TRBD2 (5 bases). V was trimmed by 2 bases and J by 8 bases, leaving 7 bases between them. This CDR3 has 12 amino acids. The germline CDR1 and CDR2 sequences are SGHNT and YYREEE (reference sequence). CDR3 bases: TGTGCCAGCAGCTTAACTAGGGGGGAGCTGTTTTTT. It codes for CASSLTRGELFF. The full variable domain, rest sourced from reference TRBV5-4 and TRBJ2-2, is ETGVTQSPTHLIKTRGQQVTLRCSSQSGHNTVSWYQQALGQGPQFIFQYYREEENGRGNFPPRFSGLQFPNYSSELNVNALELDDSALYLCASSLTRGELFFGEGSRLTVL.

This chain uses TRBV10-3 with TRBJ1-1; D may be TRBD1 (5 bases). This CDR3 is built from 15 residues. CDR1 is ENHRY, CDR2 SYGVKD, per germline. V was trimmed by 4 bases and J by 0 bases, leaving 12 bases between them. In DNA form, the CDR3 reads TGTGCCATCAGTGGGGCAGGGCTGGTGAACACTGAAGCTTTCTTT. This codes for CAISGAGLVNTEAFF.

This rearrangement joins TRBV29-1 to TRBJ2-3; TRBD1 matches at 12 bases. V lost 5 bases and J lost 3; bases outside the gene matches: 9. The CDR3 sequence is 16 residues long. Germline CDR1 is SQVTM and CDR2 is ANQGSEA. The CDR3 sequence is CSVSHWDRGRTDTQYF. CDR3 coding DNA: TGCAGCGTTAGCCACTGGGACAGGGGGCGGACAGATACGCAGTATTTT.

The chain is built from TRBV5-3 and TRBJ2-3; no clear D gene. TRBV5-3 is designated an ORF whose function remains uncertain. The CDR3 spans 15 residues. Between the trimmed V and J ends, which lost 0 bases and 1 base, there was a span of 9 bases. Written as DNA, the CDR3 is TGTGCCAGAAGCTTGGGTGCGAGCGGCACAGATACGCAGTATTTT. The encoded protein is CARSLGASGTDTQYF.

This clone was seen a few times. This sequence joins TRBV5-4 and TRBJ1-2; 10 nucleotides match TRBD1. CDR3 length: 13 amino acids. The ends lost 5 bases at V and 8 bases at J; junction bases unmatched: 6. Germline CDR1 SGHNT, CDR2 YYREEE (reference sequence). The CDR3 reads CASRPGTGVGYTF. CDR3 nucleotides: TGTGCCAGCAGACCCGGGACAGGGGTCGGCTACACCTTC.

CDR3 DNA sequence: TGTGCCAGCAGTTTAAGAGCCTCTAACTATGGCTACACCTTC. This translates into CASSLRASNYGYTF. J is TRBJ1-2 and V is TRBV27; D call uncertain. CDR3 size: 14 residues. The germline CDR1 and CDR2 sequences are MNHEY and SMNVEV (reference sequence). With 2 bases removed from V and 0 bases from J, the gap between germline ends came to 7 bases.

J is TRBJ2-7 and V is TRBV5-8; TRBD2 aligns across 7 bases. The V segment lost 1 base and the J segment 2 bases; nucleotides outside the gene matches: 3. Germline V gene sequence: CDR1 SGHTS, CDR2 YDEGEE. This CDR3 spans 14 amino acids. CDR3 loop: CASSLFGGTYEQYF. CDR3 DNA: TGTGCCAGCAGCTTGTTCGGGGGGACCTACGAGCAGTACTTC.

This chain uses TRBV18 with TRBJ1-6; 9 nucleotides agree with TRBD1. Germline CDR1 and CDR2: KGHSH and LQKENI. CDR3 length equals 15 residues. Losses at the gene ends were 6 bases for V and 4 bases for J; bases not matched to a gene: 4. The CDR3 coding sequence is TGTGCCAGCTCTCTCGGACAGGGGTATAATTCACCCCTCCACTTT. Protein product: CASSLGQGYNSPLHF.

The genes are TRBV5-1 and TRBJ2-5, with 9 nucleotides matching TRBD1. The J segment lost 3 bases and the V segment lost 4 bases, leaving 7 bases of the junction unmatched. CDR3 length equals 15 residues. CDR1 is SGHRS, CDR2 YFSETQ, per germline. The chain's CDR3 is CASSGQGLKKETQYF. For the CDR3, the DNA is TGCGCCAGCAGCGGACAGGGGCTAAAAAAAGAGACCCAGTACTTC.

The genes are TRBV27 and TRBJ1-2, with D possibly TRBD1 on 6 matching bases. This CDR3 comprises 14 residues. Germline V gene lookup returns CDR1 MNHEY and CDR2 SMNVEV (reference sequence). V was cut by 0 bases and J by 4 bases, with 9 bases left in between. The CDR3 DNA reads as TGTGCCAGCAGTTTATCTTCCAGGGGCTATGGCTACACCTTC. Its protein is CASSLSSRGYGYTF.

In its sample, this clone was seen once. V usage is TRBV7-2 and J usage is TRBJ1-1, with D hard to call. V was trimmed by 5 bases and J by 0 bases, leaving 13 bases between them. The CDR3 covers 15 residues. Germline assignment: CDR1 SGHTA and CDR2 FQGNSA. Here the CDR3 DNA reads TGTGCCAGCAGCCCTTACATGTACATGAACACTGAAGCTTTCTTT. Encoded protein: CASSPYMYMNTEAFF.

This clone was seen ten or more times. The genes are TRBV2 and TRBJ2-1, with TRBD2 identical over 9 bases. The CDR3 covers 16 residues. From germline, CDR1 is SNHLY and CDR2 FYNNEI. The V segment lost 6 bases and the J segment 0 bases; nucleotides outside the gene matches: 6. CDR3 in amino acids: CASRQAGGFSYNEQFF. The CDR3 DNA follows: TGTGCCAGCAGGCAAGCGGGGGGCTTCTCCTACAATGAGCAGTTCTTC.

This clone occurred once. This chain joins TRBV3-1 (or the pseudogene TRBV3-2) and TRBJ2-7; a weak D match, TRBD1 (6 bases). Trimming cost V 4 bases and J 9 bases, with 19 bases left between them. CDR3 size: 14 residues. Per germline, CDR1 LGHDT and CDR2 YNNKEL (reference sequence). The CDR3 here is CASSLGHPPSGQYF. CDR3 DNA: TGTGCCAGCAGCCTGGGACACCCGCCATCTGGGCAGTACTTC.

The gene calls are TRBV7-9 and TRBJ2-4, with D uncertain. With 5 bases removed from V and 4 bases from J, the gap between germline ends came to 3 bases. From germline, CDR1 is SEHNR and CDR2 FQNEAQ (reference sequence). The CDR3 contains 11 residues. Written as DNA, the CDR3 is TGTGCCAGCAGCCAAAAAAACATTCAGTACTTC. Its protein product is CASSQKNIQYF.

CDR3 sequence reads: CASSLGRDRGGYEQYF. In DNA form, the CDR3 reads TGTGCCAGCAGCTTAGGCCGGGACAGGGGAGGATACGAGCAGTACTTC. V gene TRBV7-2 combines with J gene TRBJ2-7, with TRBD1 identical over 10 bases. With V trimmed by 1 base and J by 4 bases, 7 bases remained unmatched. In germline, CDR1 is SGHTA, CDR2 FQGNSA. The CDR3 length is 16 residues.

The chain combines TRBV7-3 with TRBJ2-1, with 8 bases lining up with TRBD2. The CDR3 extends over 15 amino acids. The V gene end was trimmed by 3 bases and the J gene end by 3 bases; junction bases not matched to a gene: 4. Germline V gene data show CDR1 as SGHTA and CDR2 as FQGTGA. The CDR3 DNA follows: TGTGCCAGCAGCTTGGACGGGAGGGGCTACAATGAGCAGTTCTTC. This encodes CASSLDGRGYNEQFF.